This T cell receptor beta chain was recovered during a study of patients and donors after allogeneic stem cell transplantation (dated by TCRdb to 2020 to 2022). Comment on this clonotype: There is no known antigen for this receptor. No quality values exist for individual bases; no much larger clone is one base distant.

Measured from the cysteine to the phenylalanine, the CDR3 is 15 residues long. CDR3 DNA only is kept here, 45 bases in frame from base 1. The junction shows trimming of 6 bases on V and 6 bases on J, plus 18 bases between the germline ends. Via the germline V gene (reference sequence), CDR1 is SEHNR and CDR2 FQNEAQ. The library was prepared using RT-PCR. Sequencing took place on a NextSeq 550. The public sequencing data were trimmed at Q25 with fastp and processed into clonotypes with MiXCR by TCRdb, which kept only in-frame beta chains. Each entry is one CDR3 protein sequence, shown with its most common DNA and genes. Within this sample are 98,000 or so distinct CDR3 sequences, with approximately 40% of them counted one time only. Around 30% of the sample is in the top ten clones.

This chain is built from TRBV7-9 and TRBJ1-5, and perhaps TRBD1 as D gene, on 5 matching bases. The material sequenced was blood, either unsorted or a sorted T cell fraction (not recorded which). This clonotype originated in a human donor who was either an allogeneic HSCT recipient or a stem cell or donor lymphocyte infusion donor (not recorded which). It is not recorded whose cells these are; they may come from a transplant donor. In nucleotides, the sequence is TGTGCCAGCAGAACCGGAGGGACGGTGACTCAGCCCCAGCATTTT. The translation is CASRTGGTVTQPQHF. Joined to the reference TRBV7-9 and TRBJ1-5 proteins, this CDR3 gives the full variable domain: DTGVSQNPRHKITKRGQNVTFRCDPISEHNRLYWYRQTLGQGPEFLTYFQNEAQLEKSRLLSDRFSAERPKGSFSTLEIQRTEQGDSAMYLCASRTGGTVTQPQHFGDGTRLSIL.